Below are 7 T cell receptor beta chains sequenced from a single sample in a study of shared T cell receptors in the human thymus. Method: immunoSEQ multiplex PCR; TCRdb's copy keeps in-frame clones and lacks some. The data hold about 710,000 clones, with more than 75% observed a single time. In addition, the sample was reused for a study of human thymus T cells.

The sample comprised thymocytes. The receptor source for this set is a boy in the first two years of life with a congenital heart defect.

CDR3 loop: CASSWTSGKVGELFF. The DNA for the CDR3 is TGTGCCAGCAGCTGGACTAGCGGGAAGGTCGGGGAGCTGTTTTTT. This chain links TRBV5-6 with TRBJ2-2, with 12 nucleotides matching TRBD2. The J segment lost 7 bases and the V segment lost 3 bases, leaving 4 bases of the junction unmatched. The CDR3 contains 15 residues. Germline CDR1 is SGHDT and CDR2 is YYEEEE.

J is TRBJ1-5 and V is TRBV4-1, with D unclear. The CDR3 totals 15 residues. The V gene's germline CDR1 is MGHRA and CDR2 YSYEKL. V lost 0 bases, J lost 7 bases, and 13 bases lay in between. In DNA form, the CDR3 reads TGCGCCAGCAGCCAAGAGGTCAGAGGGAAACAGCCCCAGCATTTT. It is translated as CASSQEVRGKQPQHF.

Points on this clone: In the same sample, other DNA sequences code for this CDR3. The rearrangement links TRBV20-1 to TRBJ2-3; D uncertain. CDR3 length: 11 amino acids. V was pared by 6 bases and J by 1 base, with 5 bases between. Germline CDR1 DFQATT, CDR2 SNEGSKA (reference sequence). CDR3 coding DNA: TGCAGTGCCCCAGGCACAGATACGCAGTATTTT. This translates into CSAPGTDTQYF.

The V and J genes are TRBV27 and TRBJ2-7; TRBD1 aligns across 9 bases. Germline V CDR1 and CDR2: MNHEY, SMNVEV (reference sequence). The CDR3 extends over 16 amino acids. J lost 2 bases, V lost 6 bases, and 11 bases had no gene match. The CDR3 reads CASRPPGTGRTYEQYF. CDR3 nucleotides: TGTGCCAGCAGACCCCCCGGGACAGGGCGAACCTACGAGCAGTACTTC.

The chain employs TRBV7-2 and TRBJ2-7, with 8 bases identical to TRBD1. The CDR3 is 15 amino acids. Germline-derived CDR1 and CDR2 are SGHTA and FQGNSA. The V and J ends lost 5 bases and 3 bases, in that order; junction bases with no gene match: 9. The CDR3 coding sequence is TGTGCCAGCAGCCGAGGGATAGACAGGGGCTACGAGCAGTACTTC. Translated, it gives CASSRGIDRGYEQYF.

The rearrangement links TRBV2 to TRBJ2-2; the D is unclear. Germline loops: CDR1 SNHLY, CDR2 FYNNEI. V was cut by 6 bases and J by 7 bases, with 15 bases left in between. The CDR3 has 14 amino acids. This CDR3 reads CASSLVSLSGELFF. CDR3 in DNA: TGTGCCAGCAGCCTGGTCTCGCTTAGCGGGGAGCTGTTTTTT.

The chain joins TRBV25-1 to TRBJ2-3; 8 nucleotides line up with TRBD1. Germline CDR1 reads MGHDK; CDR2 reads SYGVNS. The ends lost 1 base at V and 3 bases at J; junction bases unmatched: 12. The CDR3 is made up of 18 amino acids. The CDR3 protein is CASSESSRDRNKTDTQYF. The CDR3 DNA follows: TGTGCCAGCAGTGAATCCTCCCGGGACAGGAACAAAACAGATACGCAGTATTTT.